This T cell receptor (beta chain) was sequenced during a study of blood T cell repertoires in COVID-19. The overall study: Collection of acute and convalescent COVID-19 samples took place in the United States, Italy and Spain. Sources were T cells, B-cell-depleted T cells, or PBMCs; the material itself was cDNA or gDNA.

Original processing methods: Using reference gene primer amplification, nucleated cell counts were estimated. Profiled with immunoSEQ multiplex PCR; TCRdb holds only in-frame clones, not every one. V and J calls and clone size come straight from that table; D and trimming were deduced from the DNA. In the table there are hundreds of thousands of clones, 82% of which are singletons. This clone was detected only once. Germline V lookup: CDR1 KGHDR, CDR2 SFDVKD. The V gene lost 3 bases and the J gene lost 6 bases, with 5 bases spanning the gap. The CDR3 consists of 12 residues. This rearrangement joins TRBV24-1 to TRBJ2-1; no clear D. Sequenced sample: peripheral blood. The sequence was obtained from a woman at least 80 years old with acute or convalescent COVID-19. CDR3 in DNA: TGTGCCACCAGTGATGTATTCAATGAGCAGTTCTTC. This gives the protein CATSDVFNEQFF.